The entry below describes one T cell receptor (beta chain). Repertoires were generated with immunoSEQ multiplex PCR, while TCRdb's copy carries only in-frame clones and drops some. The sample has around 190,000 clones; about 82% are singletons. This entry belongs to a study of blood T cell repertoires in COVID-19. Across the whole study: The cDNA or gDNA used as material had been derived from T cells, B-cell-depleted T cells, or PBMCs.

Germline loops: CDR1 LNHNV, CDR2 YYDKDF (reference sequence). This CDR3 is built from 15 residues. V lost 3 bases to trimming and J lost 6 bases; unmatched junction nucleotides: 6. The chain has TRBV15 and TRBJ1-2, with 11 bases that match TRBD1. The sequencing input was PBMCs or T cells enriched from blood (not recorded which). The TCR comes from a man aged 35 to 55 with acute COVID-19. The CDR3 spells CATSRGTGGYDGYTF. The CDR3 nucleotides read TGTGCCACCAGCAGGGGGACAGGGGGTTACGATGGCTACACCTTC.